The next 9 T cell receptor beta chains were all read from a single sample in a study of a mutant IDH1 vaccine in newly diagnosed glioma. Sequencing was performed with immunoSEQ multiplex PCR; in TCRdb, only in-frame clones are kept and a portion is missing. The sample holds fewer than 50,000 clones, roughly three quarters seen once. The time point was: baseline, week 1 (first vaccination visit). Treatment indicated: pre-vaccination baseline after standard-of-care therapy. Sequencing was performed on PBMCs, taken from a glioma patient treated with radiotherapy, temozolomide or both. These receptors were obtained from a man aged 35 to 55 with glioma. Some clones in this sample may be carry-over from other donors' samples.

The V and J genes are TRBV6-6 and TRBJ1-5; 10 bases match TRBD1. Looked up from germline, CDR1 is MNHNY and CDR2 is SVGAGI (reference sequence). There are 15 residues in the CDR3. The ends lost 6 bases at V and 6 bases at J; junction bases unmatched: 8. The CDR3 DNA follows: TGTGCCAGCAGCCACGGGACAGGGGTAGGTCAGCCCCAGCATTTT. Amino acid sequence: CASSHGTGVGQPQHF.

The chain's CDR3 is CASSIRPNLETQYF. The CDR3 DNA is TGTGCCAGTAGTATACGGCCAAACCTAGAGACCCAGTACTTC. This rearrangement joins TRBV19 to TRBJ2-5; D unresolved. V dropped 2 bases and J dropped 4 bases, with 11 bases sitting between them. The germline CDR1 and CDR2 sequences are LNHDA and SQIVND (reference sequence). The CDR3 covers 14 residues.

CDR3 loop: CASSQRGEFLYTQYF. In nucleotides, the CDR3 is TGTGCCAGCAGCCAAAGGGGGGAATTTTTGTATACGCAGTATTTT. The chain recombines TRBV4-2 with TRBJ2-3, with D tentatively TRBD1 or TRBD2 (6 bases each). Trimming shortened V by 2 bases and J by 7 bases, and 16 bases separated the two germline ends. Germline V CDR1 and CDR2: LGHNA, YNFKEQ. The CDR3 has 15 residues.

The V gene is TRBV4-1, the J gene TRBJ2-7; 9 bases align to TRBD2. From germline, CDR1 is MGHRA and CDR2 YSYEKL. The CDR3 runs 16 residues. V lost 1 base and J lost 5; bases outside the gene matches: 9. The CDR3: CASSQVGPGLADEQYF. The CDR3 nucleotides are TGCGCCAGCAGCCAAGTGGGGCCGGGACTAGCAGACGAGCAGTACTTC.

The rearrangement uses TRBV6-6 and TRBJ1-5; D is perhaps TRBD1 (6 bases). Germline-derived CDR1 and CDR2 are MNHNY and SVGAGI (reference sequence). Trimming left V 5 bases short and J 1 base short, with 9 bases between. This CDR3 has 14 residues. CDR3 loop: CASSPDRSNQPQHF. CDR3 in DNA: TGTGCCAGCAGTCCAGACAGGAGCAATCAGCCCCAGCATTTT.

The rearrangement uses TRBV7-6 and TRBJ2-7; 9 positions agree with TRBD1. V gave up 5 bases and J gave up 4 bases; unmatched junction bases: 9. There are 15 residues in the CDR3. CDR1 and CDR2 from the germline V gene are SGHVS and FNYEAQ. The CDR3 region is CASSDGQGRWYEQYF. CDR3 DNA: TGTGCCAGCAGCGACGGACAGGGGAGATGGTACGAGCAGTACTTC.

This clone is labeled as medium-sized (0.01 to 0.1%). The J gene is TRBJ2-7, the V gene TRBV14, with unresolved D. The CDR3 has 14 residues. CDR1 is SGHDN, CDR2 FVKESK, per germline. V was cut by 1 base and J by 3 bases, with 10 bases left in between. CDR3 sequence (DNA): TGTGCCAGCAGCCAAGGTACCTTGGGCTACGAGCAGTACTTC. Translated: CASSQGTLGYEQYF.

The chain joins TRBV7-2 to TRBJ1-1; possibly TRBD1 for D (5 bases). Germline V gene sequence: CDR1 SGHTA, CDR2 FQGNSA. The CDR3 sequence is 13 residues long. Trimming cost V 0 bases and J 6 bases, with 8 bases left between them. The CDR3 protein is CASSLAGGAEAFF. The CDR3 DNA reads as TGTGCCAGCAGCTTAGCGGGAGGGGCTGAAGCTTTCTTT.

About this clone: Other DNA sequences within the sample encode an identical CDR3. The rearrangement uses TRBV2 and TRBJ1-4, with a weak D call TRBD1 (6 bases). This CDR3 is 14 amino acids long. The germline V and J ends were trimmed by 6 bases and 4 bases, with 12 bases remaining between them. Germline CDR1 SNHLY, CDR2 FYNNEI. As DNA, the CDR3 is TGTGCCAGCAGCAAACAGGGATATAATGAAAAACTGTTTTTT. The encoded protein is CASSKQGYNEKLFF.